The subject of this entry is one T cell receptor beta chain. The antigen is not known. The sample belongs to a study of T cell responses to AZD1222 COVID-19 vaccine. Whole-study findings and limits: Regions 160-218 and 743-854 held dominance among vaccine-associated CD4 TCRs, which spanned spike. Unmutated variant regions are reportedly targeted by nearly half of spike-specific TCRs. Females made up more of the donors, who were largely white British, and clonal diversity may have come out too low.

Sequenced by immunoSEQ multiplex PCR; TCRdb stores in-frame clones only, minus some. The sample shows 120,000 or so clones, approximately 90% of them seen only once. This clonotype originated in an adult who received the AZD1222 COVID-19 vaccine. This specimen consisted of peripheral blood, obtained 28 days after the second AZD1222 dose.

This CDR3 is CSVLQTSGGKLFF. CDR3 DNA: TGCAGCGTTCTCCAGACTTCAGGGGGAAAACTGTTTTTT. The J gene is TRBJ1-4, the V gene TRBV29-1, with 7 bases lining up with TRBD1. The germline V gene has CDR1 SQVTM and CDR2 ANQGSEA. Losses at the gene ends were 5 bases for V and 10 bases for J; bases not matched to a gene: 10. The CDR3 runs to 13 residues.